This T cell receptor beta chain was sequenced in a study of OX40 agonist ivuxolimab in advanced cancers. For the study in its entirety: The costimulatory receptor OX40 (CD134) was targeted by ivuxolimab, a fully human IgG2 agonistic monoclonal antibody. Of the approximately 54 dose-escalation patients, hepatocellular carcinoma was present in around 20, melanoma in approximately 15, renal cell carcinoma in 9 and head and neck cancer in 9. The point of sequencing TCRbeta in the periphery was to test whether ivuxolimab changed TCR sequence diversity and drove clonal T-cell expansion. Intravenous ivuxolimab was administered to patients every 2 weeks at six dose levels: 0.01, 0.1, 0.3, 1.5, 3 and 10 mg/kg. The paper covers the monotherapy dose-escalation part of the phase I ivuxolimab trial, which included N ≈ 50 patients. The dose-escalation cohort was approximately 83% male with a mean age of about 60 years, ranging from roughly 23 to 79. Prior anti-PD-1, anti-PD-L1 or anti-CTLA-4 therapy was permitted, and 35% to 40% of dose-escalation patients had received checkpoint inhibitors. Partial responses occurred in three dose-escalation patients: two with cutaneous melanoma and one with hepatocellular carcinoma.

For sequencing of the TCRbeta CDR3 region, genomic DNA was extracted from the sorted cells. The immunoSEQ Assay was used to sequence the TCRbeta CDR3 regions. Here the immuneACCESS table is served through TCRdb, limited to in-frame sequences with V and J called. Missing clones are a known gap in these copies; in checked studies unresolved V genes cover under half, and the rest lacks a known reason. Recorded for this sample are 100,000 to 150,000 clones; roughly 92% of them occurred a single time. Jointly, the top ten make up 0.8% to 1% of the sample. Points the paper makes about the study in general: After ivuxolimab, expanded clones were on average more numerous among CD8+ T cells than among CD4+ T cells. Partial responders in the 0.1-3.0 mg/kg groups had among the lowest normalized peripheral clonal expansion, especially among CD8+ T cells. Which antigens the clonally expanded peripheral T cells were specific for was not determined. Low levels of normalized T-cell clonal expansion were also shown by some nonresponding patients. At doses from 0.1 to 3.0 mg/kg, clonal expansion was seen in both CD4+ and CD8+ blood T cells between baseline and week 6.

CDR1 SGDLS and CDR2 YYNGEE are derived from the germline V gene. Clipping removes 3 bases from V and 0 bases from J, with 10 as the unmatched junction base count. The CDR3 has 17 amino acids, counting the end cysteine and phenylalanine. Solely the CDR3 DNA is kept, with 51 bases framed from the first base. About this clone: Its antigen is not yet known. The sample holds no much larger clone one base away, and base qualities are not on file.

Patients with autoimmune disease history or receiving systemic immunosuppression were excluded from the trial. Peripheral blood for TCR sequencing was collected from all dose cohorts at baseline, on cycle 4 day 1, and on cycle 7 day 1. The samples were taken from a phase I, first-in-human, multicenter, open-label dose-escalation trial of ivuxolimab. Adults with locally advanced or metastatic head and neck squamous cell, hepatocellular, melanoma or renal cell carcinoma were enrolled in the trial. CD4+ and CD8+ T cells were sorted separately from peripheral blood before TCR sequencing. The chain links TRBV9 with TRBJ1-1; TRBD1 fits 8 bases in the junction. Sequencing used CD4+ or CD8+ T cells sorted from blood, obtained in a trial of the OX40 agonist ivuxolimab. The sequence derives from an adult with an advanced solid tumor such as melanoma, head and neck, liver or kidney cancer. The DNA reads TGTGCCAGCAGCGAGCCGATCAGGGGGCTTATGAACACTGAAGCTTTCTTT. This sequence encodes CASSEPIRGLMNTEAFF.